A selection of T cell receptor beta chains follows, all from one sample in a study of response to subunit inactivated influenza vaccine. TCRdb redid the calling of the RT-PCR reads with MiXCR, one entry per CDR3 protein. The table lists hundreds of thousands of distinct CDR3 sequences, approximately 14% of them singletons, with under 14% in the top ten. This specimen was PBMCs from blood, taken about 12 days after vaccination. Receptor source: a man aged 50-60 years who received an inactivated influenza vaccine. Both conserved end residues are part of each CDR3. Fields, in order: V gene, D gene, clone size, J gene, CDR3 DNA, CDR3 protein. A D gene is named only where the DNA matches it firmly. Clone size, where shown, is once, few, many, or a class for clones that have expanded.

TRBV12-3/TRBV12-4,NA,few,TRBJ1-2,TGTGCCAGCAGTTCGCTGGGGTATGGCTACACCTTC,CASSSLGYGYTF
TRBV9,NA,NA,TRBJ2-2,TGTGCCAGCAGCGTAGATGGGGGAGGCCGCACCGGGGAGCTGTTTTTT,CASSVDGGGRTGELFF
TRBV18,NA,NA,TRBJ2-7,TGTGCCAGCTCACCCTTTAGGCAGGAAAACAACGAGCAGTACTTC,CASSPFRQENNEQYF
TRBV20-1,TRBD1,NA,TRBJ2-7,TGCAGTGCTCGAGGGGACAGGGGTTACGAGCAGTACTTC,CSARGDRGYEQYF
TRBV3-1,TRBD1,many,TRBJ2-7,TGCGCCAGCAGCTTGGGGACAGGGGGCTCCTACGAGCAGTACTTC,CASSLGTGGSYEQYF
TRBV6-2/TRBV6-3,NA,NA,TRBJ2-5,TGTGCCAGCAGTTACCCCCTGCGACGGGAGAGGTCTAGGGAGACCCAGTACTTC,CASSYPLRRERSRETQYF
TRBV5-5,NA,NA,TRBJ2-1,TGTGCCAGCAGCTGGAGGCCCAATGAGCAGTTCTTC,CASSWRPNEQFF
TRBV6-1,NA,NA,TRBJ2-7,TGTGCCAGCAGTCGATCCGGGACGGCCCCCTACGAGCAGTACTTC,CASSRSGTAPYEQYF
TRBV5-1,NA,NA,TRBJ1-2,TGCGCCAGCAGCTCGACGAACAACTATGGCTACACCTTC,CASSSTNNYGYTF
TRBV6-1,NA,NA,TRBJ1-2,TGTGCCAGCAGCCTACTTGCTGGCTATGGCTACACCTTC,CASSLLAGYGYTF
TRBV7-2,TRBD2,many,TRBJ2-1,TGTGCCAGCAGCTTAGTTCTAGCGGGAGTAAGTGAGCAGTTCTTC,CASSLVLAGVSEQFF
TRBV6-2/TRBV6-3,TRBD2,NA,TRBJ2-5,TGTGCCAGCAGTTACTCGGCCGAAGAGGTTTTCCGGGAGGAAGAGACCCAGTACTTC,CASSYSAEEVFREEETQYF
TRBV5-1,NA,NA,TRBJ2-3,TGCGCCAGCAGCTTAAGCCAAGGAGATACGCAGTATTTT,CASSLSQGDTQYF
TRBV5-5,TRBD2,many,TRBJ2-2,TGTGCCAGCAGCTCGGGACTAGCGGCGAACACCGGGGAGCTGTTTTTT,CASSSGLAANTGELFF
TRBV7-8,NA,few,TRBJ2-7,TGTGCCAGCAGCCAGCGTGTGACTCAAGTCTACGAGCAGTACTTC,CASSQRVTQVYEQYF
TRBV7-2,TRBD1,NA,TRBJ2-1,TGTGCCAGCAGCTTATCTGCAGGGGGCGGTCCCTACAATGAGCAGTTCTTC,CASSLSAGGGPYNEQFF
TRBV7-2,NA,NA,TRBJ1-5,TGTGCCAGCAGCCCCTTGGCTTTGGTGTACAATCAGCCCCAGCATTTT,CASSPLALVYNQPQHF
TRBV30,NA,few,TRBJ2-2,TGTGCCTGGAGTGTACGGGTGGCCGGGGAGCTGTTTTTT,CAWSVRVAGELFF
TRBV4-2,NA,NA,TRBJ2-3,TGTGCCAGCAGCCGCCCGGGACCTAACACAGATACGCAGTATTTT,CASSRPGPNTDTQYF
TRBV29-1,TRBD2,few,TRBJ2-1,TGCAGCGCAAGGACTAGCGGGACCGAGCAGTTCTTC,CSARTSGTEQFF
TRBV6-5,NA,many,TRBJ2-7,TGTGCCAGCAGTTACCGACAGTCCTACGAGCAGTACTTC,CASSYRQSYEQYF
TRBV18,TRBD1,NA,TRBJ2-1,TGTGCCAGCTCACCACTAGGGACAGCCTACAATGAGCAGTTCTTC,CASSPLGTAYNEQFF
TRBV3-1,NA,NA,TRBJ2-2,TGTGCCAGCAGCAGCACCGCTGGGGCCAGGAGCGGGGAGCTGTTTTTT,CASSSTAGARSGELFF
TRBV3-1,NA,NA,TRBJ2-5,TGTGCCAGCAGCCAACGAGGGGCAGAGACCCAGTACTTC,CASSQRGAETQYF